This is a list of T cell receptor beta chains from one sample in a study of shared clonotypes between healthy human individuals. Repertoires were generated with immunoSEQ multiplex PCR, while TCRdb's copy carries only in-frame clones and drops some. The sample consists of 2 million to 2.5 million clones, 93% of them appearing once. Sequencing was done on a sample of naive CD4+ T cells from PBMCs. The source of these receptors is a man between 18 and 35 years old in good health. Some clones in this sample may be carry-over from other donors' samples. The CDR3 runs from the conserved cysteine through the conserved F or W. D genes are given only for firm matches. Expanded clones are given a class, and other clones once, few, many or no size at all.

V,J,size,D,CDR3,DNA
TRBV7-9,TRBJ1-5,NA,NA,CASSRTGNQPQHF,TGTGCCAGCAGCCGCACCGGGAATCAGCCCCAGCATTTT
TRBV7-3,TRBJ2-1,NA,NA,CASSSGASYNEQFF,TGTGCCAGCAGCTCCGGGGCCTCCTACAATGAGCAGTTCTTC
TRBV9,TRBJ2-6,NA,TRBD1,CASSTRQGSGANVLTF,TGTGCCAGCAGCACAAGACAGGGCTCTGGGGCCAACGTCCTGACTTTC
TRBV5-1,TRBJ2-3,NA,TRBD2,CASSLLGGRNTDTQYF,TGCGCCAGCAGCTTGTTGGGCGGGAGGAACACAGATACGCAGTATTTT
TRBV10-3,TRBJ2-5,once,TRBD1,CAISEFRDRGLETQYF,TGTGCCATCAGTGAGTTCCGGGACAGGGGGCTGGAGACCCAGTACTTC
TRBV7-9,TRBJ1-3,NA,NA,CASSLGGHGNTIYF,TGTGCCAGCAGCTTAGGTGGACATGGAAACACCATATATTTT
TRBV27,TRBJ2-7,NA,NA,CASSSPGSGGYEQYF,TGTGCCAGCAGTTCCCCTGGTTCCGGTGGCTACGAGCAGTACTTC
TRBV7-7,TRBJ2-2,NA,NA,CASRTGSNTGELFF,TGTGCCAGTAGAACAGGGTCGAACACCGGGGAGCTGTTTTTT
TRBV6-1,TRBJ2-7,NA,NA,CASSETGASYEQYF,TGTGCCAGCAGTGAAACCGGGGCCTCCTACGAGCAGTACTTC
TRBV19,TRBJ2-7,NA,TRBD1,CASSEGQGTEQYF,TGTGCCAGTAGTGAAGGACAGGGTACCGAGCAGTACTTC
TRBV7-9,TRBJ2-7,NA,NA,CASSLVRGPGEQYF,TGTGCCAGCAGCTTAGTTCGGGGGCCGGGCGAGCAGTACTTC
TRBV19,TRBJ1-5,NA,NA,CASSIKSRGLSNQPQHF,TGTGCCAGTAGTATAAAATCGCGAGGGCTTAGCAATCAGCCCCAGCATTTT
TRBV29-1,TRBJ2-3,once,TRBD2,CSGTTRGGTDTQYF,TGCAGCGGGACAACCCGGGGGGGCACAGATACGCAGTATTTT
TRBV5-6,TRBJ1-2,once,NA,CASSLWQGSLYGYTF,TGTGCCAGCAGCTTGTGGCAGGGTTCCCTCTATGGCTACACCTTC
TRBV9,TRBJ1-1,NA,TRBD1,CASSPAQGGAGTEAFF,TGTGCCAGCAGCCCCGCCCAGGGGGGGGCAGGCACTGAAGCTTTCTTT
TRBV5-1,TRBJ1-4,NA,NA,CASSLARNRNEKLFF,TGCGCCAGCAGCCTGGCGCGGAACAGGAATGAAAAACTGTTTTTT
TRBV5-1,TRBJ2-3,NA,TRBD2,CASSSQMGGRAADTQYF,TGCGCCAGCAGCTCACAAATGGGCGGGAGGGCCGCAGATACGCAGTATTTT
TRBV30,TRBJ2-7,NA,TRBD1,CAWTRQGYEQYF,TGTGCCTGGACGAGACAGGGGTACGAGCAGTACTTC
TRBV29-1,TRBJ2-1,NA,NA,CSVTPRLGHEQFF,TGCAGCGTTACCCCCAGGTTGGGGCATGAGCAGTTCTTC
TRBV7-6,TRBJ2-7,NA,TRBD1,CASSSQGAPVYEQYF,TGTGCCAGCAGCTCGCAGGGGGCTCCGGTCTACGAGCAGTACTTC
TRBV28,TRBJ1-1,NA,TRBD1,CASSLTGVTEAFF,TGTGCCAGCAGCTTAACAGGGGTTACTGAAGCTTTCTTT